Listed below are T cell receptor beta chains from one sample, sequenced in a study of OX40 agonist ivuxolimab in advanced cancers. Profiling relied on immunoSEQ multiplex PCR, and the TCRdb table lists in-frame clones only, not all of them. The sample includes 55,000 to 65,000 clones, 80% to 95% seen only once; the top ten take 0.44%. The specimen was CD4+ or CD8+ T cells sorted from blood, collected in a trial of the OX40 agonist ivuxolimab. Every receptor here comes from an adult with an advanced solid tumor such as melanoma, head and neck, liver or kidney cancer. Both conserved end residues are part of each CDR3. Each record gives: clone size, V gene, J gene, D gene, CDR3 DNA, CDR3 protein. D genes are given only for firm matches. Clone size is stated in some rows and not others, as once, few, many or a class when expanded.

>.|TRBV6-5|TRBJ2-1|TRBD1
TGTGCCAGCAGTTACTCCACCAGGGGGCGAGGAAATGAGCAGTTCTTC
CASSYSTRGRGNEQFF
>.|TRBV5-5|TRBJ2-3|.
TGTGCCAGCAGCTTGACGGGAGCTTTCGCAGATACGCAGTATTTT
CASSLTGAFADTQYF
>.|TRBV11-3|TRBJ2-7|.
TGTGCCAGCAGCCCAGAACAGGGCACCTACGAGCAGTACTTC
CASSPEQGTYEQYF
>.|TRBV4-3|TRBJ2-3|.
TGCGCCAGCCGACGTCGAGACTATAGCACAGATACGCAGTATTTT
CASRRRDYSTDTQYF
>.|TRBV5-4|TRBJ1-1|.
TGTGCCAGCAAACAAGACGGGTCTACTGAAGCTTTCTTT
CASKQDGSTEAFF
>.|TRBV11-2|TRBJ2-7|TRBD2
TGTGCCAGCAGCTTGGTGGGTGCGGGAGTCGACGAGCAGTACTTC
CASSLVGAGVDEQYF
>once|TRBV19|TRBJ1-3|.
TGTGCCAGTAGTACAGACTTCCGGGCCCTCTCTGGAAACACCATATATTTT
CASSTDFRALSGNTIYF
>.|TRBV27|TRBJ2-3|TRBD2
TGTGCCAGCAGCGAGGGACTAGCGGGAGGGGTAGATACGCAGTATTTT
CASSEGLAGGVDTQYF
>few|TRBV4-1|TRBJ2-2|.
TGCGCCAGCAGCCGCCCTCGGGGAAACACCGGGGAGCTGTTTTTT
CASSRPRGNTGELFF
>once|TRBV7-9|TRBJ2-7|TRBD2
TGTGCCAGCAGCTTTAGCGGGGTTAGCGAGCAGTACTTC
CASSFSGVSEQYF
>.|TRBV5-4|TRBJ2-7|.
TGTGCCAGCAGCCTCAAATCCGTCCAGGTGGGAGGCTCCGAGCAGTACTTC
CASSLKSVQVGGSEQYF
>.|TRBV15|TRBJ1-4|.
TGTGCCACCAGCAGAGCTCGGGGCTCGGGAGCAACTAATGAAAAACTGTTTTTT
CATSRARGSGATNEKLFF
>once|TRBV11-3|TRBJ1-3|.
TGTGCCAGCAGCTTGGAAGTAGTTGGGGGCTCTGGAAACACCATATATTTT
CASSLEVVGGSGNTIYF
>.|TRBV5-1|TRBJ2-5|TRBD2
TGCGCCAGCAGCTTGACTAGCGGGAGAGAAGAGACCCAGTACTTC
CASSLTSGREETQYF
>few|TRBV7-6|TRBJ2-1|.
TGTGCCAGCAGCTCTACCGGGAGAAATGAGCAGTTCTTC
CASSSTGRNEQFF